This TCR beta chain originates from a study of T cells in Graves' hyperthyroidism and ophthalmopathy. Disease lasting under 3 months, a NOSPECS grade of at least 4, and a Clinical Activity Score of at least 3 were features of the ophthalmopathy patients. V dropped 5 bases and J dropped 4; count of bases not matched to a gene: 13. The CDR3 contains 19 residues. The germline CDR1 and CDR2 sequences are MDHEN and SYDVKM. The study, taken as a whole, reports: Ophthalmopathy could be told apart from stable hyperthyroidism with a 13 V-J model. Most expanded thyroid clonotypes above 0.001 recurred in blood. In validation, the model predicted ophthalmopathy. These predictions came a median approximately 5.9 months before onset.

This clonotype was observed at least ten times. Its antigen is not identified. The source material, RNA transcripts, was used to amplify TCR beta CDR3 regions. HTBI primers were the set used in a first-round RT-PCR of the TCR CDR3. TCRdb reanalysed the multiplex PCR reads using MiXCR and keeps one entry per CDR3 protein. The sample yields a few hundred thousand distinct CDR3 sequences, more than 15% seen once. The sequence derives from a woman aged 40-49 years with Graves' ophthalmopathy. The chain uses TRBV28 and TRBJ2-1; 14 bases align to TRBD2. The sample comprised blood. CDR3 in DNA: TGTGCCAGCAGTCCTCACTCGGGACTAGCGGGAGTGAGATACAATGAGCAGTTCTTC. Protein product: CASSPHSGLAGVRYNEQFF.